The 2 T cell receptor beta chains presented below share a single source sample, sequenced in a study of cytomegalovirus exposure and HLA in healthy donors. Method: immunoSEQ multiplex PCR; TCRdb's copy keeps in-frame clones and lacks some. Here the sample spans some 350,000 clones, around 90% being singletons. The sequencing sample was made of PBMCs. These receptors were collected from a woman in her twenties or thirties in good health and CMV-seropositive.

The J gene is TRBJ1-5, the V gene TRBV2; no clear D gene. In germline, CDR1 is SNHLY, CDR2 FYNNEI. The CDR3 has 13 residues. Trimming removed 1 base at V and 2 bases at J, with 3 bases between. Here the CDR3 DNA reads TGTGCCAGCAGTGAAGGGGGCAATCAGCCCCAGCATTTT. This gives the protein CASSEGGNQPQHF.

The CDR3 spells CASSLASGLAPSYNEQFF. In DNA form, the CDR3 reads TGTGCCAGCAGCTTAGCCTCGGGGCTAGCGCCATCCTACAATGAGCAGTTCTTC. This sequence joins TRBV11-2 and TRBJ2-1; maybe TRBD2 (6 bases). The CDR3 is made up of 18 amino acids. Germline values: CDR1 SGHAT, CDR2 FQNNGV. V lost 1 base and J lost 1, with 17 bases in between.